The 17 T cell receptor beta chains listed next were all sequenced from one sample in a study of T-cell memory formation after mild COVID-19. TCRdb itself ran the 5' RACE reads through MiXCR, one entry per CDR3 protein. The table includes hundreds of thousands of distinct CDR3 sequences, about 22% detected once. The sequencing sample was made of PBMCs or a T cell subset sorted from them (not recorded which). The receptor set was obtained from an adult woman who had mild COVID-19 (a few samples of this study predate the infection). Cell type and time point are not known.

V gene TRBV5-1 combines with J gene TRBJ1-3; tentative D call: TRBD1 (5 bases). The V gene lost 1 base and the J gene lost 0 bases, with 14 bases spanning the gap. CDR1 and CDR2 from the germline V gene are SGHRS and YFSETQ. CDR3 length: 17 residues. CDR3 nucleotides: TGCGCCAGCAGCTTGTTACCCGGGGACGCCTCTGGAAACACCATATATTTT. As protein: CASSLLPGDASGNTIYF.

The sample holds a few counts of this clonotype. V usage is TRBV6-5 and J usage is TRBJ2-3; D gene unclear. Germline lookup yields CDR1 MNHEY and CDR2 SVGAGI. Trimming took 7 bases from V and 4 from J, leaving 6 bases between them. The CDR3 extends over 11 amino acids. The CDR3 coding sequence is TGTGCCAGCACCCAGGCAGATACGCAGTATTTT. Protein product: CASTQADTQYF.

CDR3 sequence (DNA): TGTGCCAGCACGGCACGGGGAAGGGACAATGAGCAGTTCTTC. It codes for CASTARGRDNEQFF. The V call is TRBV6-6, the J call TRBJ2-1, with D possibly being TRBD2 (5 bases). Deletions cut 7 bases from V and 5 bases from J, with 15 bases between. There are 14 residues in the CDR3. Germline V gene sequence: CDR1 MNHNY, CDR2 SVGAGI (reference sequence).

This clonotype showed up just a few times. The rearrangement joins TRBV7-9 to TRBJ2-1, with TRBD1 matching over 7 bases. After removal of 1 base from V and 7 bases from J, the junction contained 4 bases not matched to a gene. The CDR3 runs 14 residues. Germline lookup yields CDR1 SEHNR and CDR2 FQNEAQ (reference sequence). CDR3: CASSLEDRSNEQFF. CDR3 coding DNA: TGTGCCAGCAGCTTAGAGGACAGGTCTAATGAGCAGTTCTTC.

This clonotype was found many times. The chain has TRBV12-3 or TRBV12-4 and TRBJ2-1; 10 positions agree with TRBD2. V shed 5 bases and J 1 base; nucleotides not matched to a gene: 5. The CDR3 is 16 residues long. The CDR3 DNA sequence: TGTGCCAGCAGTCCTGGGACTAGCGCATCCTACAATGAGCAGTTCTTC. Translated, it gives CASSPGTSASYNEQFF.

This clonotype turned up a few times. The V call is TRBV12-3 or TRBV12-4, the J call TRBJ1-4; 11 bases are shared with TRBD1. The CDR3 contains 16 residues. With 6 bases clipped from V and 6 bases from J, the junction kept 9 bases outside the gene matches. As DNA, the CDR3 is TGTGCCAGCAGCTACCCCCCGGGACAGGGGGATGAAAAACTGTTTTTT. As protein: CASSYPPGQGDEKLFF.

The V gene is TRBV29-1, the J gene TRBJ2-3; the match to TRBD1 covers 12 bases. V lost 4 bases, J lost 6 bases, and 5 bases stayed unmatched. There are 14 residues in the CDR3. CDR1 is SQVTM and CDR2 is ANQGSEA in the germline V gene. The CDR3 DNA reads as TGCAGCGTTGCGGGACAGGGGGCGAGTGATACGCAGTATTTT. This translates into CSVAGQGASDTQYF.

In its sample, this clonotype was seen a few times. The J gene is TRBJ2-3, the V gene TRBV4-2, with TRBD2 identical over 14 bases. CDR1 LGHNA and CDR2 YNFKEQ come from the germline V gene. There are 22 residues in the CDR3. The V segment lost 3 bases and the J segment 1 base; nucleotides outside the gene matches: 18. The CDR3 coding sequence is TGTGCCAGCAGCCACAATCCGGGCGCCTCAGGGACTAGCGGGGGACGCACAGATACGCAGTATTTT. The encoded protein is CASSHNPGASGTSGGRTDTQYF.

J is TRBJ2-1 and V is TRBV7-9; D remains ambiguous. The CDR3 has 14 residues. With 8 bases removed from V and 4 bases from J, the gap between germline ends came to 15 bases. Per germline, CDR1 SEHNR and CDR2 FQNEAQ (reference sequence). CDR3 DNA sequence: TGTGCCAGCCAGACTCCCCTGGGGTACAATGAGCAGTTCTTC. Encoded protein: CASQTPLGYNEQFF.

This clonotype was observed a few times. The V call is TRBV20-1, the J call TRBJ1-2; D call uncertain. The V gene lost 4 bases and the J gene lost 3 bases, with 18 bases spanning the gap. This CDR3 comprises 15 residues. CDR1 is DFQATT, CDR2 SNEGSKA, per germline (reference sequence). The CDR3 nucleotides are TGCAGTGCTATGGACTTCTCAACAGAGGACTATGGCTACACCTTC. Its protein product is CSAMDFSTEDYGYTF.

The table lists this clonotype with a few counts. This chain uses TRBV20-1 with TRBJ2-1, with a tentative D call TRBD2 (5 bases). V lost 3 bases and J 5 bases, leaving 11 bases between the germline ends. The CDR3 has 13 amino acids. The germline V gene has CDR1 DFQATT and CDR2 SNEGSKA (reference sequence). CDR3 sequence: CSASPGNNNEQFF. The CDR3 DNA is TGCAGTGCTAGTCCGGGGAACAACAATGAGCAGTTCTTC.

The chain uses TRBV7-2 and TRBJ2-3; D gene ambiguous. Between the trimmed V and J ends, which lost 5 bases and 4 bases, there was a span of 16 bases. CDR1 is SGHTA, CDR2 FQGNSA, per germline. CDR3 size: 15 residues. The CDR3, as DNA: TGTGCCAGCAGCGCGCAAAACCCGCTAGCAGATACGCAGTATTTT. This sequence encodes CASSAQNPLADTQYF.

This clonotype was detected a few times. The chain employs TRBV4-1 and TRBJ2-1, with D possibly TRBD2 on 6 matching bases. The CDR3 runs 15 residues. V lost 3 bases and J 3 bases, leaving 12 bases between the germline ends. Germline CDR1 reads MGHRA; CDR2 reads YSYEKL. CDR3: CASSHPGTVYNEQFF. The CDR3 DNA reads as TGCGCCAGCAGCCACCCAGGGACTGTCTACAATGAGCAGTTCTTC.

This clonotype was seen a handful of times. CDR3 protein: CASSSSRAASTDTQYF. Here the CDR3 DNA reads TGTGCCAGCTCCTCGTCTCGGGCGGCTAGCACAGATACGCAGTATTTT. The rearrangement joins TRBV18 to TRBJ2-3; the D is unclear. The germline V gene has CDR1 KGHSH and CDR2 LQKENI. CDR3 length equals 16 residues. Deletions cut 6 bases from V and 0 bases from J, with 16 bases between.

The genes are TRBV12-5 and TRBJ2-5; D uncertain. The germline CDR1 and CDR2 sequences are LGHNT and FRNRAP. The CDR3 is 14 residues long. V dropped 1 base and J dropped 4 bases, with 10 bases sitting between them. CDR3 residues: CASGLGGEGETQYF. The CDR3 DNA reads as TGTGCTAGTGGTTTGGGGGGTGAAGGAGAGACCCAGTACTTC.

Notes on this clonotype: The junction departs from germline at one end; a sequencing error may be responsible. The chain employs TRBV7-7 and TRBJ2-3; D possibly corresponds to TRBD2 (6 bases). Per germline, CDR1 SSHAT and CDR2 FNYEAQ (reference sequence). This CDR3 has 14 amino acids. The CDR3 coding sequence is TGTGCTAGCAGCCCTAGCGACAACACAGATACGCAGTATTTT. Encoded protein: CASSPSDNTDTQYF.

This chain uses TRBV7-9 with TRBJ1-1, with a possible D match to TRBD1 (5 bases). V dropped 3 bases and J dropped 7 bases, with 18 bases sitting between them. Germline assignment: CDR1 SEHNR and CDR2 FQNEAQ (reference sequence). The CDR3 length is 15 residues. The DNA of the CDR3 is TGTGCCAGCAGCTTGGGAGCAGGGCTGGAGGGTGAAGCTTTCTTT. This codes for CASSLGAGLEGEAFF.